The clone carrying this T cell receptor (beta chain) has a handful of counts. These data originate in a study of blood T cells in healthy people across ages. A J-beta primer mix and a sample-barcoded 5' primer were used in a second PCR of roughly 6 to 11 cycles. Using its own MiXCR run on the 5' RACE reads, TCRdb lists one record per CDR3 protein. This sample has hundreds of thousands of distinct CDR3 sequences, with roughly 25% found just once. This sample also appeared in a second study, on T cells of mothers and their children. From that study: A few healthy Caucasian mothers served as donors, and their six children did as well.

The sequence came from a boy aged 10-17 years in good health. Sequencing was performed on blood.

For the CDR3, the DNA is TGCAGTGCCCCGCAGCGGGGGGGGCAGGATACGCAGTATTTT. Encoded protein: CSAPQRGGQDTQYF. The genes are TRBV20-1 and TRBJ2-3; 10 bases line up with TRBD2. V shed 6 bases, J shed 6 bases, and the junction held 9 bases outside the gene matches. Germline V gene lookup returns CDR1 DFQATT and CDR2 SNEGSKA (reference sequence). The CDR3 has 14 residues.